A selection of T cell receptor beta chains follows, all from one sample in a study of blood T cell repertoires in COVID-19. Profiling relied on immunoSEQ multiplex PCR, and the TCRdb table lists in-frame clones only, not all of them. Here the sample spans around 310,000 clones, 90% being singletons. Specimen: peripheral blood. The receptor source for this set is a woman aged 40 to 49 with COVID-19, enrolled during active disease. Each CDR3 is given with its conserved first and last residue. A row's size may be missing; if present it is once, few, many or a size class.

abundance | j_gene | v_gene | CDR3aa
. | TRBJ1-6 | TRBV21-1 | CASSPWKGESSPLHF
few | TRBJ1-5 | TRBV2 | CASSEGNNQPQHF
once | TRBJ2-5 | TRBV19 | CASSTYRTSGQETQYF
few | TRBJ1-6 | TRBV30 | CAWSIEYRGSSYNSPLHF
once | TRBJ1-1 | TRBV15 | CATSREMRLGGTEAFF
. | TRBJ1-6 | TRBV9 | CASSVGTGNSPLHF
once | TRBJ1-2 | TRBV9 | CASSVDGTGGGYTF
. | TRBJ2-2 | TRBV7-3 | CASSLGRTNTGELFF
. | TRBJ1-4 | TRBV19 | CASSVERDRGNEKLFF
. | TRBJ2-4 | TRBV29-1 | CSVPLPLILKAKNIQYF
. | TRBJ2-7 | TRBV2 | CASFGGGSSHYEQYF
. | TRBJ1-2 | TRBV30 | CAWSLHTSGGFGYTF
. | TRBJ2-7 | TRBV7-2 | CASSRSGTDYEQYF
. | TRBJ2-7 | TRBV6-5 | CASSYGQYEQYF
. | TRBJ1-4 | TRBV14 | CASSQEPPGVATNEKLFF
. | TRBJ1-1 | TRBV19 | CASRSRQGLDTEAFF
few | TRBJ1-1 | TRBV5-4 | CASSLGQGGTEAFF
once | TRBJ1-1 | TRBV27 | CASSLLQGVNTEAFF
. | TRBJ1-2 | TRBV29-1 | CSVVTGNYGYTF
. | TRBJ1-1 | TRBV10-1 | CASRPGQGDTEAFF
. | TRBJ2-7 | TRBV11-1 | CASSSGQYSYYEQYF
. | TRBJ1-2 | TRBV5-4 | CASSFPDRSYGYTF
. | TRBJ2-7 | TRBV5-6 | CASSRPGLAGNEQYF
. | TRBJ1-1 | TRBV27 | CASSFGALGGRTEAFF
. | TRBJ2-7 | TRBV4-1 | CASSQTPGESSYEQYF
. | TRBJ2-5 | TRBV6-2/TRBV6-3 | CASSQTSGRGQETQYF
. | TRBJ2-1 | TRBV27 | CASSFVRTSGQTHYNEQFF
. | TRBJ2-3 | TRBV7-3 | CASSHGGSTDTQYF
. | TRBJ1-2 | TRBV27 | CASSSLGESYGYTF
. | TRBJ2-2 | TRBV10-1 | CASSHSGGGSTGELFF
once | TRBJ1-1 | TRBV7-9 | CASSLLGRAFF
. | TRBJ2-7 | TRBV6-1 | CASSEASFSYEQYF
. | TRBJ2-1 | TRBV9 | CASSYSSSYNEQFF
once | TRBJ2-3 | TRBV7-6 | CASSLAGLAGDEDTQYF
. | TRBJ1-1 | TRBV19 | CASSPRDRANTEAFF
. | TRBJ2-3 | TRBV27 | CASSLSKREGTQYF
. | TRBJ1-6 | TRBV7-2 | CASSLFGGLSDSPLHF
. | TRBJ1-4 | TRBV29-1 | CSVGEGATNEKLFF
. | TRBJ2-2 | TRBV30 | CAWSVFTDTGELFF
. | TRBJ2-2 | TRBV5-4 | CASSLNPAGVTGELFF
. | TRBJ1-1 | TRBV7-6 | CASSPEGQNTEAFF
few | TRBJ1-2 | TRBV28 | CASRSNTLYGYTF
few | TRBJ2-3 | TRBV14 | CASSQYSLFPSGLTDTQYF
. | TRBJ2-7 | TRBV29-1 | CSARGIGYEQYF
. | TRBJ2-7 | TRBV7-3 | CASSWGSGEQYF
. | TRBJ1-2 | TRBV6-6 | CASSYKLPEDYGYTF
. | TRBJ1-3 | TRBV10-3 | CAISGGGSSGNTIYF
. | TRBJ2-7 | TRBV6-2/TRBV6-3 | CASSPGTAYEQYF
. | TRBJ1-4 | TRBV18 | CASSPSPLGFINKEKLFF
. | TRBJ2-7 | TRBV28 | CASSGGASGHEQYF
. | TRBJ1-2 | TRBV9 | CASSVVPPRGSGYTF
. | TRBJ2-7 | TRBV28 | CASRPWGMGGTGLYEQYF
. | TRBJ2-1 | TRBV5-1 | CASSPPGQVDYNEQFF
once | TRBJ1-2 | TRBV5-4 | CASSRRGADGYTF
. | TRBJ2-7 | TRBV4-2 | CASSQLGTGAPYEQYF
. | TRBJ1-5 | TRBV6-2/TRBV6-3 | CASSSRRRGGGNQPQHF